Listed below are T cell receptor beta chains from one sample, sequenced in a study of metastatic and nonmetastatic thyroid tumors. TCRdb redid the clone calls on the PCR reads using MiXCR. The data show more than 10,000 clones, around a quarter seen once. Sequencing used blood. These receptors were collected from a female donor with papillary thyroid cancer or a benign thyroid nodule (not recorded which). Some clones in this sample may be carry-over from other donors' samples. Both conserved end residues are part of each CDR3. The order of the fields is D gene, J gene, clone size, V gene, CDR3 protein, CDR3 DNA. The D gene is left open where the match is weak. For some rows the clone size is stated as once, few or many, or as a class when expanded; others skip it.

-,TRBJ1-1,medium-sized,TRBV6-1,CASSSLGRGRAFF,TGTGCCAGCAGCTCACTGGGTAGGGGCAGGGCTTTCTTT
-,TRBJ1-6,medium-sized,TRBV6-1,CASSPRVFNSPLHF,TGTGCCAGCAGTCCCAGGGTTTTTAATTCACCCCTCCACTTT
TRBD1,TRBJ2-7,few,TRBV6-1,CASTPRQGARDEQYF,TGTGCCAGCACACCCAGACAGGGGGCTCGGGACGAGCAGTACTTC
-,TRBJ2-3,many,TRBV5-6,CASSLMGFENTQYF,TGTGCCAGCAGCTTGATGGGATTTGAAAATACGCAGTATTTT
-,TRBJ2-6,many,TRBV14,CASSHVAGANVLTF,TGTGCCAGCAGCCACGTGGCTGGGGCCAACGTCCTGACTTTC
TRBD2,TRBJ2-3,many,TRBV20-1,CSVERLAGEFTDTQYF,TGCAGTGTCGAACGACTAGCGGGAGAGTTCACAGATACGCAGTATTTT
-,TRBJ1-5,-,TRBV6-1,CASRPPGQFNQPQHF,TGTGCCAGCAGACCACCGGGACAATTCAATCAGCCCCAGCATTTT
TRBD1,TRBJ1-2,many,TRBV5-6,CASSRGQQLDYGYTF,TGTGCCAGCAGCAGGGGACAGCAACTCGACTATGGCTACACCTTC
-,TRBJ2-3,medium-sized,TRBV6-1,CASSPETTTDTQYF,TGTGCCAGCAGCCCCGAGACAACCACAGATACGCAGTATTTT
TRBD1,TRBJ2-7,-,TRBV5-1,CASTRGSGYEQYF,TGCGCCAGCACCAGGGGGTCAGGATACGAGCAGTACTTC
-,TRBJ2-2,-,TRBV7-9,CASSSYGELFF,TGTGCCAGCAGCTCGTACGGGGAGCTGTTTTTT
TRBD1,TRBJ1-5,-,TRBV20-1,CSPGQSNQPQHF,TGCAGCCCGGGACAGTCCAATCAGCCCCAGCATTTT
-,TRBJ1-1,medium-sized,TRBV6-1,CATNRGAGYSEAFF,TGTGCTACCAATAGGGGCGCCGGTTACTCTGAAGCTTTCTTT
-,TRBJ2-2,-,TRBV11-2,CASSLDRLTRELFF,TGTGCCAGCAGCTTAGATCGTCTCACCAGGGAGCTGTTTTTT
-,TRBJ1-4,medium-sized,TRBV25-1,CASSPLGTTNEKLFF,TGTGCCAGCAGTCCACTCGGAACAACTAATGAAAAACTGTTTTTT
TRBD1,TRBJ1-1,-,TRBV20-1,CSAPLPTGSNTEAFF,TGCAGTGCTCCCCTACCGACAGGGTCGAACACTGAAGCTTTCTTT
-,TRBJ2-4,many,TRBV20-1,CSARVRNLDIQYF,TGCAGTGCTAGAGTTCGTAACCTAGACATTCAGTACTTC
TRBD1,TRBJ1-1,medium-sized,TRBV20-1,CSASSYGTAHTEAFF,TGCAGTGCTAGTTCCTACGGGACAGCCCACACTGAAGCTTTCTTT
-,TRBJ2-1,medium-sized,TRBV6-2/TRBV6-3,CASKGQGPLFYNEQFF,TGTGCCAGCAAGGGGCAGGGTCCTCTATTCTACAATGAGCAGTTCTTC
TRBD1,TRBJ2-2,medium-sized,TRBV7-9,CASSATGGNGELFF,TGTGCCAGCAGCGCGACAGGGGGCAACGGGGAGCTGTTTTTT
TRBD1,TRBJ1-2,many,TRBV18,CASSPLDRLTYGYTF,TGTGCCAGCTCACCGCTGGACAGGCTTACCTATGGCTACACCTTC
-,TRBJ2-7,few,TRBV7-9,CASSSLFYEQYF,TGTGCCAGCAGCTCCCTTTTCTACGAGCAGTACTTC
-,TRBJ2-2,few,TRBV6-1,CASSTNTGELFF,TGTGCCAGCAGTACAAACACCGGGGAGCTGTTTTTT
TRBD1,TRBJ1-1,many,TRBV20-1,CSAPPRQGPQRTEAFF,TGCAGTGCGCCACCGAGACAGGGTCCTCAGAGGACTGAAGCTTTCTTT
TRBD2,TRBJ2-7,few,TRBV28,CASRTSALHEQYF,TGTGCCAGCAGGACTAGCGCCCTCCACGAGCAGTACTTC
-,TRBJ2-2,many,TRBV5-1,CASSSTGASLELFF,TGCGCCAGCAGCTCAACTGGGGCCAGCCTGGAGCTGTTTTTT
-,TRBJ2-7,-,TRBV3-1,CASSQFDSSYEQYF,TGTGCCAGCAGCCAATTTGACAGCTCCTACGAGCAGTACTTC
TRBD1,TRBJ1-1,-,TRBV6-2/TRBV6-3,CASSYSAGGTEAFF,TGTGCCAGTAGTTACTCGGCAGGGGGCACTGAAGCTTTCTTT
-,TRBJ2-5,-,TRBV2,CASSRGPEGTQYF,TGTGCCAGCAGCCGGGGACCCGAGGGGACCCAGTACTTC
-,TRBJ2-7,large,TRBV6-1,CASTSGYEQYF,TGTGCCAGCACATCGGGATACGAGCAGTACTTC
-,TRBJ2-7,-,TRBV12-3/TRBV12-4,CASSLRGNSYEQYF,TGTGCCAGCAGTTTGCGGGGCAACTCCTACGAGCAGTACTTC
-,TRBJ2-3,medium-sized,TRBV27,CASQTYSEGSDTQYF,TGTGCCAGCCAAACATATTCCGAAGGGTCAGATACGCAGTATTTT
-,TRBJ2-3,few,TRBV11-2,CASSLEVGGRGWDTQYF,TGTGCCAGCAGCTTAGAGGTGGGGGGGCGCGGGTGGGATACGCAGTATTTT
-,TRBJ2-7,-,TRBV7-2,CASSPHYEQYF,TGTGCCAGCAGCCCCCACTACGAGCAGTACTTC
TRBD2,TRBJ2-3,-,TRBV6-4,CASKAGGDTDTQYF,TGTGCCAGCAAGGCGGGGGGGGACACAGATACGCAGTATTTT
-,TRBJ1-6,few,TRBV28,CANNSALNSPLHF,TGTGCCAACAATTCGGCCTTAAATTCACCCCTCCACTTT
TRBD1,TRBJ2-7,-,TRBV4-1,CASSQLGQGAYEQYF,TGCGCCAGCAGCCAATTGGGGCAGGGGGCCTACGAGCAGTACTTC
-,TRBJ1-2,-,TRBV7-9,CASSFGNRYGYTF,TGTGCCAGCAGCTTTGGTAACCGCTATGGCTACACCTTC
-,TRBJ2-1,-,TRBV6-1,CASRKERKAAQFF,TGTGCCAGCAGAAAAGAAAGGAAGGCAGCTCAGTTCTTC
TRBD1,TRBJ1-3,few,TRBV7-9,CASSGDGTGGSTICF,TGTGCCAGCAGCGGGGATGGCACAGGGGGAAGCACCATATGTTTT
-,TRBJ1-6,-,TRBV6-2/TRBV6-3,CASTGNNPPLHF,TGTGCCAGCACGGGGAATAATCCACCCCTCCACTTT
TRBD2,TRBJ2-1,many,TRBV5-1,CASSPDGLAGGSNRAQFF,TGCGCCAGCAGCCCCGACGGACTAGCGGGGGGCTCGAATCGTGCGCAGTTCTTC
TRBD2,TRBJ2-1,-,TRBV3-1,CASSQGWASGLNEQFF,TGTGCCAGCAGCCAAGGATGGGCTAGCGGGCTCAATGAGCAGTTCTTC
TRBD1,TRBJ2-7,-,TRBV5-8,CASSYGRGQGNEQYF,TGTGCCAGCAGCTACGGACGGGGACAGGGTAACGAGCAGTACTTC
TRBD2,TRBJ2-7,medium-sized,TRBV6-1,CASSPSGTYEQYF,TGTGCCAGCTCACCTAGCGGAACCTACGAGCAGTACTTC
TRBD2,TRBJ2-5,many,TRBV20-1,CSARDSKWLAVYQETQYF,TGCAGTGCTAGAGATAGTAAATGGCTAGCGGTGTACCAAGAGACCCAGTACTTC
TRBD1,TRBJ1-5,medium-sized,TRBV6-6,CASSYSQGGPQHF,TGTGCCAGCAGTTACTCACAGGGGGGCCCCCAGCATTTT
TRBD1,TRBJ1-5,medium-sized,TRBV6-5,CASSSAGGAVSNQPQHF,TGTGCCAGCAGTTCCGCAGGGGGCGCGGTAAGCAATCAGCCCCAGCATTTT
-,TRBJ2-7,medium-sized,TRBV12-3/TRBV12-4,CASSRDSGGLGEQYF,TGTGCCAGCAGTCGGGACAGCGGGGGCTTGGGGGAGCAGTACTTC
-,TRBJ1-1,medium-sized,TRBV19,CASSIGRNTEAFF,TGTGCCAGTAGTATCGGACGAAACACTGAAGCTTTCTTT
-,TRBJ2-2,-,TRBV14,CASSQGVGELFF,TGTGCCAGCAGCCAAGGGGTCGGGGAGCTGTTTTTT
TRBD1,TRBJ1-1,-,TRBV5-1,CASSPIPTGEATEAFF,TGCGCCAGCAGCCCTATCCCGACAGGGGAGGCCACTGAAGCTTTCTTT